One sample yielded the 7 T cell receptor beta chains listed below, sequenced in a study of blood T cells in healthy people across ages. The second PCR ran about 6 to 12 cycles with a sample-barcoded 5' primer and J-beta primers. TCRdb reprocessed the 5' RACE reads via MiXCR and lists one record per CDR3 protein. The sample lists about 670,000 distinct CDR3 sequences; more than 45% were seen once. Sequencing was done on a sample of blood. Receptors were obtained from a woman aged 80 or over in good health.

This rearrangement joins TRBV29-1 to TRBJ2-7; D remains unclear. V was cut by 0 bases and J by 7 bases, with 4 bases left in between. The CDR3 contains 10 residues. Germline CDR1 SQVTM, CDR2 ANQGSEA. The CDR3 DNA reads TGCAGCGTTGAAGAAAAGGAGCAGTACTTC. This gives the protein CSVEEKEQYF.

This chain connects TRBV5-1 to TRBJ1-2; TRBD1 aligns across 10 bases. The germline gives CDR1 SGHRS, CDR2 YFSETQ. The CDR3 covers 16 residues. V gave up 2 bases and J gave up 8 bases; unmatched junction bases: 12. DNA of the CDR3: TGCGCCAGCAGCTTTGACGCCGGGACAGGGGACAGAGGCTACACCTTC. It yields the protein CASSFDAGTGDRGYTF.

To note about this clonotype: One end of the junction does not line up with germline, which may come from a read error. The chain links TRBV4-3 to TRBJ1-2, with 10 bases aligning to TRBD1. Germline assignment: CDR1 LGHNA and CDR2 YSLEER. This CDR3 spans 17 amino acids. The CDR3 region has the DNA TGCGCCAGCAGCCAGGCGCCCGGGACAGGGGAGGTCTATGGCTACATCTTC. Its translation is CASSQAPGTGEVYGYIF.

The sample holds a few counts of this clonotype. The J gene is TRBJ2-5, the V gene TRBV20-1; possible D gene TRBD1, 6 bases. The V end was cut by 5 bases, the J end by 1 base, with 11 bases between. Germline CDR1 reads DFQATT; CDR2 reads SNEGSKA (reference sequence). The CDR3 consists of 13 residues. CDR3 sequence: CSAHYRAQETQYF. For the CDR3, the DNA is TGCAGTGCTCATTACAGGGCCCAAGAGACCCAGTACTTC.

This chain connects TRBV18 to TRBJ2-1, with a weak D call TRBD2 (6 bases). The V gene lost 3 bases and the J gene lost 12 bases, with 15 bases spanning the gap. The CDR3 runs 13 residues. Germline CDR1 is KGHSH and CDR2 is LQKENI. CDR3 amino acids: CASSPPGPGGQFF. The CDR3 DNA reads TGTGCCAGCTCACCGCCGGGACCCGGGGGGCAGTTCTTC.

Turning to this clonotype: A much larger clonotype is one base distant, so this may be a read error. The CDR3 sequence is CATSRDRATSGSSSYNEQYF. The CDR3 DNA sequence: TGTGCCACCAGCAGAGATAGGGCTACTAGCGGAAGCAGCTCCTACAATGAGCAGTACTTC. The chain joins TRBV15 to TRBJ2-7, with 8 bases lining up with TRBD2. CDR1 LNHNV and CDR2 YYDKDF come from the germline V gene (reference sequence). The V segment lost 0 bases and the J segment 7 bases; nucleotides outside the gene matches: 23. CDR3 size: 20 residues.

Note on this clonotype: This could be a read error, since a much larger clone is one nucleotide away. CDR3 coding DNA: TGTGCCGGCAGTCCCACTAATATACGGTTGTCTGGGGCCAACGTCCTGACTTTC. It specifies CAGSPTNIRLSGANVLTF. V gene TRBV27 combines with J gene TRBJ2-6; D remains unclear. CDR1 is MNHEY, CDR2 SMNVEV, per germline (reference sequence). There are 18 residues in the CDR3.